This T cell receptor beta chain originates from a study of OX40 agonist ivuxolimab in advanced cancers. Background on the study: The study enrolled dose-escalation patients with hepatocellular carcinoma, melanoma, renal cell or head and neck cancer. The study, taken as a whole, reports: CD4+ and CD8+ blood T cells expanded clonally by week 6 at 0.1 to 3.0 mg/kg.

In the case of this clone: The antigen remains unidentified.

This CDR3 has 13 amino acids. CDR1 and CDR2 from the germline V gene are MNHEY and SVGAGI. Germline trimming cut 6 bases from V and 3 bases from J; bases unmatched to any gene: 2. Here immunoSEQ multiplex PCR was the method, and the copy in TCRdb shows in-frame clones only, minus some. The profile shows just over 60,000 clones, roughly 90% of them singletons. The chain has TRBV6-5 and TRBJ2-7; TRBD1 matches at 10 bases. This sample comprised CD4+ or CD8+ T cells sorted from blood, obtained in a trial of the OX40 agonist ivuxolimab. The clonotype originates from an adult with an advanced solid tumor such as melanoma, head and neck, liver or kidney cancer. CDR3: CASRTGGGYEQYF. CDR3 DNA: TGTGCCAGCAGGACAGGGGGCGGCTACGAGCAGTACTTC.